These T cell receptor beta chains were read from a single sample in a study of Ad26.COV2.S vaccination and SARS-CoV-2 variants. Sequenced by immunoSEQ multiplex PCR; TCRdb stores in-frame clones only, minus some. In the table there are a few hundred thousand clones, about four fifths of which are singletons. The material sequenced was peripheral blood, taken in a trial of Ad26.COV2.S vaccine versus placebo. The receptors derive from a person aged 18-65 years who received the Ad26.COV2.S COVID-19 vaccine or a placebo. CDR3s include the opening cysteine and the closing phenylalanine or tryptophan. A D gene is named only where the DNA matches it firmly.

CDR3aa: CASSIFGEGTEAFF
j_gene: TRBJ1-1
d_gene: -
v_gene: TRBV19

CDR3aa: CAINRGSGQPQHF
j_gene: TRBJ1-5
d_gene: TRBD1
v_gene: TRBV10-3

CDR3aa: CATSRETGGTDTQYF
j_gene: TRBJ2-3
d_gene: TRBD2
v_gene: TRBV15

CDR3aa: CASSRRSARPGLAGVWETQYF
j_gene: TRBJ2-5
d_gene: TRBD2
v_gene: TRBV4-1

CDR3aa: CASSDAGRGEQYF
j_gene: TRBJ2-7
d_gene: -
v_gene: TRBV10-1

CDR3aa: CASSELSEGPANEQFF
j_gene: TRBJ2-1
d_gene: -
v_gene: TRBV6-1

CDR3aa: CASSLEGQRNEKLFF
j_gene: TRBJ1-4
d_gene: TRBD1
v_gene: TRBV11-3

CDR3aa: CASSLGRARSSYNSPLHF
j_gene: TRBJ1-6
d_gene: -
v_gene: TRBV5-1

CDR3aa: CASSSRVYEQYF
j_gene: TRBJ2-7
d_gene: -
v_gene: TRBV6-2/TRBV6-3

CDR3aa: CASSLGRSAGNTIYF
j_gene: TRBJ1-3
d_gene: -
v_gene: TRBV27

CDR3aa: CASSPTTGVSTEAFF
j_gene: TRBJ1-1
d_gene: TRBD1
v_gene: TRBV3-1/TRBV3-2

CDR3aa: CASSQAPTSGYEQYF
j_gene: TRBJ2-7
d_gene: TRBD2
v_gene: TRBV3-1/TRBV3-2

CDR3aa: CASSLAAWRTGSSYEQYF
j_gene: TRBJ2-7
d_gene: TRBD1
v_gene: TRBV5-4

CDR3aa: CASRDRVGQPQHF
j_gene: TRBJ1-5
d_gene: TRBD1
v_gene: TRBV19

CDR3aa: CASSLESPSSGNTIYF
j_gene: TRBJ1-3
d_gene: -
v_gene: TRBV5-1

CDR3aa: CASSPWENSPLHF
j_gene: TRBJ1-6
d_gene: -
v_gene: TRBV18

CDR3aa: CASSSRTGITSQYF
j_gene: TRBJ2-5
d_gene: TRBD1
v_gene: TRBV7-6

CDR3aa: CASWGRDYTGELFF
j_gene: TRBJ2-2
d_gene: -
v_gene: TRBV2

CDR3aa: CASSQEPGANSEAFF
j_gene: TRBJ1-1
d_gene: -
v_gene: TRBV3-1/TRBV3-2

CDR3aa: CASSYGPTNYEQYF
j_gene: TRBJ2-7
d_gene: -
v_gene: TRBV6-5

CDR3aa: CASSFGQDQPQHF
j_gene: TRBJ1-5
d_gene: -
v_gene: TRBV5-4

CDR3aa: CASSFSGGADTQYF
j_gene: TRBJ2-3
d_gene: TRBD2
v_gene: TRBV5-1

CDR3aa: CASSPYGHTYNEQYF
j_gene: TRBJ2-7
d_gene: -
v_gene: TRBV18

CDR3aa: CASSSVAGGPREQYF
j_gene: TRBJ2-7
d_gene: TRBD2
v_gene: TRBV19

CDR3aa: CASSLYRQSNQPQHF
j_gene: TRBJ1-5
d_gene: -
v_gene: TRBV6-5

CDR3aa: CASSLDGGNEQFF
j_gene: TRBJ2-1
d_gene: -
v_gene: TRBV5-4

CDR3aa: CASSSLAGTSSTDTQYF
j_gene: TRBJ2-3
d_gene: TRBD2
v_gene: TRBV28

CDR3aa: CASSAMREQYF
j_gene: TRBJ2-7
d_gene: -
v_gene: TRBV7-9

CDR3aa: CASSYSALAGEETQYF
j_gene: TRBJ2-5
d_gene: TRBD2
v_gene: TRBV6-6

CDR3aa: CASNPDASGRWETQYF
j_gene: TRBJ2-5
d_gene: TRBD2
v_gene: TRBV5-1

CDR3aa: CASSLLGSSYNSPLHF
j_gene: TRBJ1-6
d_gene: -
v_gene: TRBV4-1

CDR3aa: CASSHDANEAEAFF
j_gene: TRBJ1-1
d_gene: -
v_gene: TRBV27

CDR3aa: CSASQRVGNTIYF
j_gene: TRBJ1-3
d_gene: -
v_gene: TRBV29-1

CDR3aa: CATSDSSGANVLTF
j_gene: TRBJ2-6
d_gene: -
v_gene: TRBV6-1

CDR3aa: CAIKRLDSNEQFF
j_gene: TRBJ2-1
d_gene: -
v_gene: TRBV10-3

CDR3aa: CASSQGAPYEQYF
j_gene: TRBJ2-7
d_gene: TRBD1
v_gene: TRBV28

CDR3aa: CASSPNRQATYEQYF
j_gene: TRBJ2-7
d_gene: -
v_gene: TRBV18

CDR3aa: CASSLGHRNSPLHF
j_gene: TRBJ1-6
d_gene: -
v_gene: TRBV6-1

CDR3aa: CASSPGAVNEKLFF
j_gene: TRBJ1-4
d_gene: -
v_gene: TRBV5-1

CDR3aa: CASSSPTSGLLSNGQYF
j_gene: TRBJ2-7
d_gene: TRBD2
v_gene: TRBV28

CDR3aa: CASSVGFTPTADTQYF
j_gene: TRBJ2-3
d_gene: -
v_gene: TRBV9

CDR3aa: CASSFRDRGDEKLFF
j_gene: TRBJ1-4
d_gene: TRBD1
v_gene: TRBV19

CDR3aa: CASSLPAGGGRSYNEQFF
j_gene: TRBJ2-1
d_gene: TRBD2
v_gene: TRBV11-2

CDR3aa: CASTRVEGAGQPQHF
j_gene: TRBJ1-5
d_gene: TRBD1
v_gene: TRBV2

CDR3aa: CASSRLRGGNVDTQYF
j_gene: TRBJ2-3
d_gene: TRBD2
v_gene: TRBV11-1

CDR3aa: CASSLAPAGGQETQYF
j_gene: TRBJ2-5
d_gene: TRBD2
v_gene: TRBV5-1

CDR3aa: CATSREPQGTEAFF
j_gene: TRBJ1-1
d_gene: -
v_gene: TRBV15

CDR3aa: CASSRPSGSSYNEQFF
j_gene: TRBJ2-1
d_gene: TRBD2
v_gene: TRBV2

CDR3aa: CASSRGTGPLYGYTF
j_gene: TRBJ1-2
d_gene: TRBD1
v_gene: TRBV19

CDR3aa: CASSPDRNQPQHF
j_gene: TRBJ1-5
d_gene: -
v_gene: TRBV18

CDR3aa: CASSQEPYSNQPQHF
j_gene: TRBJ1-5
d_gene: -
v_gene: TRBV5-5

CDR3aa: CASSQRGLYNEQFF
j_gene: TRBJ2-1
d_gene: -
v_gene: TRBV11-2

CDR3aa: CASSEAPSGTINEQFF
j_gene: TRBJ2-1
d_gene: TRBD2
v_gene: TRBV2

CDR3aa: CASSSRGYQETQYF
j_gene: TRBJ2-5
d_gene: -
v_gene: TRBV5-4

CDR3aa: CASSLVQDTDTQYF
j_gene: TRBJ2-3
d_gene: -
v_gene: TRBV5-6